Listed below are T cell receptor beta chains from one sample, sequenced in a study of cytomegalovirus exposure and HLA in healthy donors. TCRdb's copy holds only in-frame clones and misses some; the assay was immunoSEQ multiplex PCR. Of 150,000 to 200,000 clones detected, roughly 77% appear once; the ten largest clones hold approximately 10%. The sequenced sample was PBMCs. The receptors derive from a man aged 18 to 30 in good health and CMV-seropositive. Each CDR3 is given with its conserved first and last residue. A D gene is named only where the DNA matches it firmly. The listing skips clone size in some rows; elsewhere it reads once, few, many or a size class.

.	.	TRBJ2-7	TRBV30	CAWSVLSNSYEQYF	TGTGCCTGGAGTGTATTGAGTAACTCCTACGAGCAGTACTTC
once	.	TRBJ2-3	TRBV7-8	CASSLARRRSSLTDTQYF	TGTGCCAGCAGCTTGGCCAGGCGGAGGTCATCACTCACAGATACGCAGTATTTT
.	.	TRBJ1-3	TRBV2	CASSYPGQPSGNTIYF	TGTGCCAGCAGTTACCCCGGACAGCCTTCTGGAAACACCATATATTTT
.	TRBD2	TRBJ2-3	TRBV9	CASSALLAGVGDTQYF	TGTGCCAGCAGCGCCCTACTAGCGGGAGTAGGTGATACGCAGTATTTT
.	.	TRBJ1-5	TRBV30	CAWSNRGNQPQHF	TGTGCCTGGAGTAACAGGGGCAATCAGCCCCAGCATTTT
.	.	TRBJ1-1	TRBV19	CASRTAILRGTEAFF	TGTGCCAGTAGGACAGCAATCCTAAGGGGCACTGAAGCTTTCTTT
.	.	TRBJ1-2	TRBV2	CASSDLVSYGYTF	TGTGCCAGCAGTGATCTGGTGAGCTATGGCTACACCTTC
few	TRBD1	TRBJ1-4	TRBV7-9	CASSLAGQANEKLFF	TGTGCCAGCAGCTTAGCCGGACAGGCTAATGAAAAACTGTTTTTT
few	TRBD2	TRBJ2-1	TRBV28	CASSLSAGGPPWKFF	TGTGCCAGCAGTTTATCCGCGGGAGGGCCTCCATGGAAGTTCTTC
.	TRBD2	TRBJ2-7	TRBV9	CARLGVDTSGISYEQYF	TGTGCCAGGCTTGGGGTGGATACTAGCGGGATCTCCTACGAGCAGTACTTC
.	TRBD2	TRBJ2-2	TRBV5-1	CASSSRLAGGGDRIRELFF	TGCGCCAGCAGCTCGAGACTAGCGGGAGGTGGGGACCGGATCCGGGAGCTGTTTTTT
.	TRBD1	TRBJ1-5	TRBV19	CASSIRLRQGENQPQHF	TGTGCCAGTAGTATCAGGCTTCGGCAGGGGGAGAATCAGCCCCAGCATTTT
.	TRBD1	TRBJ1-2	TRBV6-6	CASREPGGIDYGYTF	TGTGCCAGCAGAGAACCAGGGGGGATTGACTATGGCTACACCTTC
.	.	TRBJ2-5	TRBV2	CASSEVPGKTQYF	TGTGCCAGCAGTGAAGTCCCAGGGAAGACCCAGTACTTC
.	TRBD1	TRBJ2-1	TRBV10-2	CASSDSGTGDEQFF	TGCGCCAGCAGCGATTCCGGGACAGGGGATGAGCAGTTCTTC
.	.	TRBJ2-3	TRBV27	CASSPSIGGTQYF	TGTGCCAGCAGTCCATCCATAGGCGGTACGCAGTATTTT
.	TRBD1	TRBJ2-2	TRBV28	CASRGQGASGELFF	TGTGCCAGCCGGGGACAGGGGGCATCCGGGGAGCTGTTTTTT
.	.	TRBJ2-5	TRBV9	CASSTSGQETQYF	TGTGCCAGCAGCACCTCGGGTCAAGAGACCCAGTACTTC
.	.	TRBJ2-7	TRBV5-1	CASSLADSPFTYEQYF	TGCGCCAGCAGCTTGGCCGACAGCCCCTTCACCTACGAGCAGTACTTC
.	TRBD1	TRBJ1-2	TRBV9	CASSVQGAPDYGYTF	TGTGCCAGCAGCGTACAGGGGGCGCCGGACTATGGCTACACCTTC
.	.	TRBJ2-1	TRBV11-2	CARSPRVGSLYNEQFF	TGTGCCCGCAGTCCCAGGGTCGGCTCCTTATACAATGAGCAGTTCTTC
.	.	TRBJ1-1	TRBV7-2	CASSLRGGRYTEAFF	TGTGCCAGCAGCTTGCGAGGGGGTCGTTACACTGAAGCTTTCTTT
.	.	TRBJ2-7	TRBV2	CASSLAYEQYF	TGTGCCAGCTCCCTTGCCTACGAGCAGTACTTC
.	.	TRBJ2-2	TRBV19	CASSIFRVDTGELFF	TGTGCCAGTAGTATTTTCAGGGTGGACACCGGGGAGCTGTTTTTT
.	.	TRBJ2-3	TRBV29-1	CSVGSENRFTSTDTQYF	TGCAGCGTTGGGAGCGAGAACCGGTTTACTAGCACAGATACGCAGTATTTT
.	.	TRBJ2-1	TRBV7-7	CASSQIAGEQFF	TGTGCTAGCAGCCAAATCGCCGGGGAGCAGTTCTTC
.	TRBD1	TRBJ2-6	TRBV30	CAWRNRGIRAANVLTF	TGTGCCTGGAGGAACAGGGGGATTCGAGCGGCCAACGTCCTGACTTTC
.	.	TRBJ2-2	TRBV5-1	CASSVRGSNTGELFF	TGCGCCAGCAGCGTCCGCGGATCGAACACCGGGGAGCTGTTTTTT
few	.	TRBJ2-7	TRBV10-2	CASLKSGSLGEQYF	TGCGCCAGCCTGAAGAGCGGCTCACTGGGGGAGCAGTACTTC
.	TRBD1	TRBJ1-4	TRBV2	CASRPGGVGEKLFF	TGTGCCAGCAGACCAGGGGGCGTTGGTGAAAAACTGTTTTTT
.	.	TRBJ1-5	TRBV30	CAWRGQGNRPQHF	TGTGCCTGGAGGGGCCAAGGAAATCGGCCCCAGCATTTT
.	.	TRBJ1-5	TRBV5-8	CASSRQTGSGPNQPQHF	TGTGCCAGCAGCAGACAAACAGGGTCGGGCCCCAATCAGCCCCAGCATTTT
.	.	TRBJ2-1	TRBV5-5	CASSLEAGNEQFF	TGTGCCAGCAGCTTGGAGGCAGGGAATGAGCAGTTCTTC
.	TRBD1	TRBJ1-5	TRBV19	CASRSGQGARNQPQHF	TGTGCCAGTCGTTCCGGGCAGGGGGCCCGCAATCAGCCCCAGCATTTT
.	TRBD2	TRBJ2-3	TRBV6-4	CASSAGTSGGDTQYF	TGTGCCAGCAGTGCCGGGACTAGCGGGGGAGATACGCAGTATTTT
.	.	TRBJ2-5	TRBV29-1	CSVVLNWVDSSETQYF	TGCAGCGTCGTCTTAAATTGGGTGGACTCGTCAGAGACCCAGTACTTC
few	TRBD1	TRBJ1-1	TRBV7-9	CSSSFHRQGQNTEAFF	TGTTCCAGCAGCTTCCACCGACAGGGGCAGAACACTGAAGCTTTCTTT
.	TRBD2	TRBJ2-7	TRBV4-1	CASSPMPGTRVSEQYF	TGCGCCAGCAGCCCTATGCCCGGGACTAGAGTGAGCGAGCAGTACTTC
.	TRBD1	TRBJ1-1	TRBV13	CASSPSTDRGNTEAFF	TGTGCCAGCAGCCCATCTACGGACAGGGGTAACACTGAAGCTTTCTTT
.	TRBD1	TRBJ2-7	TRBV10-3	CATTGTSGYEQYF	TGTGCCACGACAGGGACGTCGGGCTACGAGCAGTACTTC
.	TRBD1	TRBJ2-4	TRBV13	CASSTALSGTGWSGAKNIQYF	TGTGCCAGCAGCACCGCTTTGTCCGGGACAGGGTGGAGTGGAGCCAAAAACATTCAGTACTTC
.	.	TRBJ2-7	TRBV14	CASSQDSGSRGANF	TGTGCCAGCAGCCAAGATAGCGGGTCGAGGGGGGCGAACTTC
.	.	TRBJ2-1	TRBV30	CAWSGAYSYNEQFF	TGTGCCTGGAGTGGCGCCTACTCCTACAATGAGCAGTTCTTC